The present T cell receptor beta chain was sequenced within a study of tumor T cells in aggressive B-cell lymphoma. Germline values: CDR1 DFQATT, CDR2 SNEGSKA (reference sequence). The CDR3 is 11 residues long. The V end lost 5 bases, the J end lost 8 bases, and 10 bases lay between the germline ends. Clones were read by immunoSEQ multiplex PCR, and TCRdb kept only the in-frame ones, dropping some. The sample yields 2,000 or so clones, nearly 95% seen once. Sequencing used tumor tissue. The receptor comes from an adult with diffuse large B cell lymphoma. The chain combines TRBV20-1 with TRBJ2-1; no firm D call. CDR3 coding DNA: TGCAGTGCTGCTAGGTCCTATGAGCAGTTCTTC. Amino acids: CSAARSYEQFF.